This entry lists 19 T cell receptor beta chains sequenced from one sample in a study of CD8+ T cells in alopecia areata. Sequencing used cDNA as its template, made by extracting RNA and reverse transcribing it. Data came from immunoSEQ multiplex PCR; TCRdb stores just in-frame clones and leaves some out. The sample yields some 220,000 clones, about 57% seen once. The treatment denotes: oral pan-JAK inhibitor, 5-10 mg twice daily. The specimen was CD4+ T cells sorted from blood, collected at week 4, from a patient treated with tofacitinib. These receptors were taken from a human donor with alopecia areata.

There are a few counts of this clone. This chain joins TRBV19 and TRBJ1-1; D not certain. Trimming took off 5 bases at V and 1 base at J, with 11 bases between the two ends. CDR1 is LNHDA, CDR2 SQIVND, per germline (reference sequence). CDR3 size: 14 residues. CDR3 residues: CASSVRGKNTEAFF. In DNA form, the CDR3 reads TGTGCCAGTAGTGTGCGGGGTAAGAACACTGAAGCTTTCTTT.

This clone has just a few counts. The chain couples TRBV10-3 to TRBJ2-3; 8 bases line up with TRBD2. The CDR3 totals 15 residues. Germline CDR1 and CDR2: ENHRY and SYGVKD. V shed 6 bases and J 0 bases; nucleotides not matched to a gene: 5. The chain's CDR3 is CAIRGLAPSTDTQYF. DNA of the CDR3: TGTGCCATCAGAGGACTAGCCCCTAGCACAGATACGCAGTATTTT.

This rearrangement joins TRBV30 to TRBJ1-2, with no clear D. CDR3 length equals 13 residues. Germline CDR1 GTSNPN, CDR2 SVGIG (reference sequence). V was pared by 4 bases and J by 6 bases, with 15 bases between. CDR3 amino acids: CAWTLPGRNGYTF. For the CDR3, the DNA is TGTGCCTGGACTCTTCCGGGGAGGAATGGCTACACCTTC.

This clone was seen a handful of times. The chain carries TRBV15 and TRBJ2-5; 9 nucleotides agree with TRBD1. The CDR3 contains 15 residues. The V gene end was trimmed by 0 bases and the J gene end by 9 bases; junction bases not matched to a gene: 8. Germline assignment: CDR1 LNHNV and CDR2 YYDKDF (reference sequence). CDR3 sequence: CATSRDRGTGRAQYF. For the CDR3, the DNA is TGTGCCACCAGCAGAGATCGCGGGACAGGGAGGGCCCAGTACTTC. Full variable domain (outside the CDR3, taken from reference TRBV15 and TRBJ2-5): DAMVIQNPRYQVTQFGKPVTLSCSQTLNHNVMYWYQQKSSQAPKLLFHYYDKDFNNEADTPDNFQSRRPNTSFCFLDIRSPGLGDTAMYLCATSRDRGTGRAQYFGPGTRLLVL.

V and J are TRBV5-4 and TRBJ2-3; D unclear. Germline values: CDR1 SGHNT, CDR2 YYREEE (reference sequence). The V end was cut by 1 base, the J end by 6 bases, with 12 bases between. The CDR3 length is 14 residues. This chain's CDR3 is CASSLSAESDTQYF. CDR3 DNA: TGTGCCAGCAGCTTGAGCGCAGAGAGTGATACGCAGTATTTT.

The V and J genes are TRBV2 and TRBJ1-4; D remains unclear. Trimming pared 7 bases from V and 7 bases from J, leaving 10 bases between. Germline assignment: CDR1 SNHLY and CDR2 FYNNEI. This CDR3 is 12 amino acids long. CDR3 sequence reads: CASNTYSEKLFF. The CDR3 DNA reads as TGTGCCAGCAACACCTATAGTGAAAAACTGTTTTTT.

In this sample, this clone turned up a few times. This chain connects TRBV7-6 to TRBJ2-3; the D gene is possibly TRBD1 (6 bases). Trimming left V 2 bases short and J 3 bases short, with 15 bases between. Germline CDR1 SGHVS, CDR2 FNYEAQ. CDR3 length: 16 amino acids. This CDR3 is CASSLFQGQGTDTQYF. CDR3 in DNA: TGTGCCAGCAGCTTATTTCAGGGGCAGGGGACAGATACGCAGTATTTT.

The rearrangement links TRBV29-1 to TRBJ1-2, with TRBD1 as a possible D gene (5 bases). Germline V CDR1 and CDR2: SQVTM, ANQGSEA. CDR3 length: 13 residues. V was pared by 1 base and J by 8 bases, with 14 bases between. The CDR3 bases are TGCAGCGTTGAAGGGACATTAGGACGAGGCTACACCTTC. This codes for CSVEGTLGRGYTF.

The chain joins TRBV30 to TRBJ2-3; D may be TRBD1 or TRBD2 (6 bases each). V lost 3 bases and J lost 0, with 7 bases in between. The length of the CDR3 is 13 residues. Germline V gene lookup returns CDR1 GTSNPN and CDR2 SVGIG (reference sequence). CDR3 bases: TGTGCCTGGAGCGGGGGCAGCACAGATACGCAGTATTTT. It specifies CAWSGGSTDTQYF.

This sequence joins TRBV6-5 and TRBJ1-6, with 8 bases matching TRBD1. With V trimmed by 2 bases and J by 8 bases, 5 bases remained unmatched. CDR1 and CDR2 from the germline V gene are MNHEY and SVGAGI. This CDR3 region has 15 residues. The DNA of the CDR3 is TGTGCCAGCAGTTACACACAGGGGGTGGATTCACCCCTCCACTTT. Protein product: CASSYTQGVDSPLHF.

As concerns this clone: At the DNA level, this CDR3 is encoded by other sequences in the same sample as well. This chain connects TRBV5-1 to TRBJ2-1, with 8 bases fitting TRBD2. V shed 5 bases and J 1 base; nucleotides not matched to a gene: 5. Germline CDR1 reads SGHRS; CDR2 reads YFSETQ. This CDR3 comprises 15 residues. CDR3 bases: TGCGCCAGCAGTCTCTCGGGGGGGTCCTACAATGAGCAGTTCTTC. Amino acid sequence: CASSLSGGSYNEQFF.

This clone was seen only once. The chain couples TRBV9 to TRBJ2-1; no firm D call. Deletions cut 4 bases from V and 9 bases from J, with 17 bases between. This CDR3 is built from 14 residues. Germline V gene lookup returns CDR1 SGDLS and CDR2 YYNGEE. CDR3 amino acids: CASSILDHQVEQFF. Here the CDR3 DNA reads TGTGCCAGCAGCATCCTTGACCACCAAGTTGAGCAGTTCTTC.

The rearrangement uses TRBV29-1 and TRBJ2-1; D call uncertain. This CDR3 comprises 11 residues. The germline V gene encodes CDR1 SQVTM and CDR2 ANQGSEA. The V and J ends lost 4 bases and 7 bases respectively, with 8 bases between them. The CDR3 nucleotides are TGCAGCGTTGTAGGTCTAAATGAGCAGTTCTTC. The encoded protein is CSVVGLNEQFF.

The CDR3 bases are TGTGCCAGCAGCTTATCCAGGGGGCATGATGAGCAGTTCTTC. It translates to CASSLSRGHDEQFF. V usage is TRBV7-2 and J usage is TRBJ2-1; 8 positions match TRBD1. The V segment lost 2 bases and the J segment 8 bases; nucleotides outside the gene matches: 5. The CDR3 totals 14 residues. The germline CDR1 and CDR2 sequences are SGHTA and FQGNSA.

The J gene is TRBJ2-1, the V gene TRBV30, with 11 bases lining up with TRBD1. The CDR3 runs to 13 residues. The germline gives CDR1 GTSNPN, CDR2 SVGIG (reference sequence). Unmatched junction bases numbered 5, after V lost 4 bases and J lost 9 bases. The CDR3 reads CAWTGQGVGEQFF. For the CDR3, the DNA is TGTGCCTGGACGGGACAGGGGGTGGGTGAGCAGTTCTTC. The full variable domain, in which reference TRBV30 and TRBJ2-1 provide the parts outside the CDR3, is SQTIHQWPATLVQPVGSPLSLECTVEGTSNPNLYWYRQAAGRGLQLLFYSVGIGQISSEVPQNLSASRPQDRQFILSSKKLLLSDSGFYLCAWTGQGVGEQFFGPGTRLTVL.

This clone appeared many times. The CDR3 sequence is CASSYGQRGNTEAFF. The CDR3 nucleotides are TGTGCCAGCAGTTATGGACAGAGAGGGAACACTGAAGCTTTCTTT. The gene calls are TRBV27 and TRBJ1-1; D may be TRBD1 (6 bases). The germline V and J ends were trimmed by 4 bases and 1 base, with 13 bases remaining between them. Germline values: CDR1 MNHEY, CDR2 SMNVEV (reference sequence). The CDR3 extends over 15 amino acids.

The chain links TRBV29-1 to TRBJ1-1; D uncertain. This CDR3 has 16 residues. The ends were cut back, 4 bases at V and 1 base at J, with 19 bases in the middle. Germline lookup yields CDR1 SQVTM and CDR2 ANQGSEA. DNA of the CDR3: TGCAGCGTTGCCGCGGCTTCGGTAGCGGGGAACACTGAAGCTTTCTTT. Amino acids: CSVAAASVAGNTEAFF.

The chain recombines TRBV5-1 with TRBJ2-7; unclear D gene. The germline CDR1 and CDR2 sequences are SGHRS and YFSETQ. CDR3 length equals 14 residues. V dropped 0 bases and J dropped 2 bases, with 9 bases sitting between them. The CDR3: CASSLGTNTYEQYF. The CDR3 nucleotides read TGCGCCAGCAGCTTGGGGACGAACACCTACGAGCAGTACTTC.

The chain couples TRBV30 to TRBJ2-2; 12 bases are shared with TRBD2. CDR1 GTSNPN and CDR2 SVGIG come from the germline V gene (reference sequence). V trimming: 5 bases; J trimming: 7 bases; junction bases outside the gene matches: 11. The CDR3 is made up of 16 amino acids. The CDR3 reads CAWGRLAGATVGELFF. As DNA, the CDR3 is TGTGCCTGGGGTAGACTAGCGGGGGCTACCGTCGGGGAGCTGTTTTTT.